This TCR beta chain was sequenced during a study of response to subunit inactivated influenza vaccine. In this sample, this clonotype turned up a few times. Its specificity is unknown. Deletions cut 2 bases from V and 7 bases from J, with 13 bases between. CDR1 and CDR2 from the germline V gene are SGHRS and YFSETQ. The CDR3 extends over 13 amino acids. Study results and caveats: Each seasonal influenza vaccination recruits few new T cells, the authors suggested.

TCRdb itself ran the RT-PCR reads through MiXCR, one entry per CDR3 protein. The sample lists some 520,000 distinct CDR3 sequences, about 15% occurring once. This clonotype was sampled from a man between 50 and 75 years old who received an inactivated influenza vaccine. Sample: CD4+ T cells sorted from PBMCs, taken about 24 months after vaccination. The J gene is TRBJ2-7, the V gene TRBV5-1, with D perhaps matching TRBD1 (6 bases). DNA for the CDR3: TGCGCCAGCAGCTTCTCCAGGGGCTGGGAGCAGTACTTC. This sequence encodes CASSFSRGWEQYF.